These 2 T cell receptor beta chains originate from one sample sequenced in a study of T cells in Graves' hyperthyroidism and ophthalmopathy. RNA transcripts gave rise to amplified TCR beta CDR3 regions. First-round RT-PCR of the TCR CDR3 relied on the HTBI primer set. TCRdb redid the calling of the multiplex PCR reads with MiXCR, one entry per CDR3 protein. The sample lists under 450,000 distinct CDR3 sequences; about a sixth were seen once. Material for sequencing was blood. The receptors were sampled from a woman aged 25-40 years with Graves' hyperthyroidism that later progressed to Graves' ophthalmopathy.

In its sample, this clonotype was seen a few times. CDR3 coding DNA: TGCAGTGCCCCCCGGGCTAGCGGGAGCACAGATACGCAGTATTTT. As protein: CSAPRASGSTDTQYF. This sequence joins TRBV20-1 and TRBJ2-3, with 8 bases matching TRBD2. Germline-derived CDR1 and CDR2 are DFQATT and SNEGSKA (reference sequence). This CDR3 has 15 residues. V trimming: 6 bases; J trimming: 0 bases; junction bases outside the gene matches: 8.

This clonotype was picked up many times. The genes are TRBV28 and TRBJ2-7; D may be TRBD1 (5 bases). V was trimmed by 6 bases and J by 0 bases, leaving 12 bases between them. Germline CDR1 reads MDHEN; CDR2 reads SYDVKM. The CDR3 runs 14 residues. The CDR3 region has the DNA TGTGCCAGCAGCACCAGGGTGAGCTCCTACGAGCAGTACTTC. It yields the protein CASSTRVSSYEQYF. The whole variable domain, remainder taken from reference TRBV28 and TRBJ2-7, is DVKVTQSSRYLVKRTGEKVFLECVQDMDHENMFWYRQDPGLGLRLIYFSYDVKMKEKGDIPEGYSVSREKKERFSLILESASTNQTSMYLCASSTRVSSYEQYFGPGTRLTVT.